These 15 T cell receptor beta chains came from one sample sequenced in a study of cytomegalovirus exposure and HLA in healthy donors. PCR primers comprised 60 Vbeta and 13 Jbeta primers. Using immunoSEQ multiplex PCR, the repertoire was profiled, and TCRdb retains in-frame clones only, with some absent. The sample lists roughly 97,000 clones, roughly four fifths occurring once. Material: PBMCs. These TCRs come from a man aged 40-50 years in good health and CMV-seronegative.

V usage is TRBV4-1 and J usage is TRBJ1-4, with unresolved D. CDR3 length: 15 residues. Germline assignment: CDR1 MGHRA and CDR2 YSYEKL. The V end was cut by 3 bases, the J end by 4 bases, with 12 bases between. The CDR3 region has the DNA TGCGCCAGCAGCCAGTTTTACCGCTATAATGAAAAACTGTTTTTT. It codes for CASSQFYRYNEKLFF.

The count of this clone is one. The chain combines TRBV28 with TRBJ2-3; 8 bases map to TRBD1. The ends lost 5 bases at V and 4 bases at J; junction bases unmatched: 14. Germline assignment: CDR1 MDHEN and CDR2 SYDVKM. The CDR3 is 17 residues long. In DNA form, the CDR3 reads TGTGCCAGCAGTCTCCCAGGGACAGGCTTATTAGCAGATACGCAGTATTTT. As protein: CASSLPGTGLLADTQYF.

The chain recombines TRBV13 with TRBJ2-5, with D perhaps TRBD1 (5 bases). The J call may be wrong; the DNA end is better matched by TRBJ2-7. CDR3 length: 15 residues. The germline V gene encodes CDR1 PRHDT and CDR2 FYEKMQ (reference sequence). The DNA for the CDR3 is TGTGCCAGCAGCCTGGGGTCCCAGGGTCCCTACGAGCAGTACTTC. Translating gives CASSLGSQGPYEQYF.

This chain links TRBV2 with TRBJ2-1, with D uncertain. The germline V and J ends were trimmed by 3 bases and 7 bases, with 13 bases remaining between them. The V gene's germline CDR1 is SNHLY and CDR2 FYNNEI. The CDR3 totals 14 residues. CDR3 coding DNA: TGTGCCAGCAGTGAGAGGTATTTCCTAAATGAGCAGTTCTTC. It specifies CASSERYFLNEQFF.

The chain uses TRBV5-4 and TRBJ2-3; TRBD1 aligns across 10 bases. The germline CDR1 and CDR2 sequences are SGHNT and YYREEE (reference sequence). The CDR3 contains 16 residues. J was trimmed by 4 bases and V by 3 bases; bases with no gene match: 8. The CDR3 DNA is TGTGCCAGCAGCTCCGTCGGGACAGGGGATCCAGATACGCAGTATTTT. Residues: CASSSVGTGDPDTQYF. Using reference TRBV5-4 and TRBJ2-3 for the parts outside the CDR3, the full variable domain is ETGVTQSPTHLIKTRGQQVTLRCSSQSGHNTVSWYQQALGQGPQFIFQYYREEENGRGNFPPRFSGLQFPNYSSELNVNALELDDSALYLCASSSVGTGDPDTQYFGPGTRLTVL.

This chain links TRBV6-1 with TRBJ1-4; D is perhaps TRBD1 (6 bases). In germline, CDR1 is MNHNS, CDR2 SASEGT. The CDR3 totals 14 residues. V was trimmed by 7 bases and J by 1 base, leaving 10 bases between them. The CDR3, as DNA: TGTGCCAGCACTCAGGGGAGAACTAATGAAAAACTGTTTTTT. This codes for CASTQGRTNEKLFF.

This rearrangement joins TRBV29-1 to TRBJ2-3; TRBD2 agrees at 10 bases. This CDR3 has 16 amino acids. V gave up 8 bases and J gave up 1 base; unmatched junction bases: 12. Per the germline V gene, CDR1 is SQVTM and CDR2 is ANQGSEA. CDR3 bases: TGCAGCTCTCGGGGGATAAGCGGGGGGGGCACAGATACGCAGTATTTT. Its protein product is CSSRGISGGGTDTQYF.

This chain connects TRBV2 to TRBJ1-6, with TRBD1 matching 8 bases. J gave up 9 bases and V 6 bases, and 10 bases lay outside the gene matches. CDR1 and CDR2 (germline): SNHLY, FYNNEI. This CDR3 spans 15 amino acids. The CDR3 coding sequence is TGTGCCAGCAGCGATCCGGCAGGGGGCCTTTCACCCCTCCACTTT. It encodes CASSDPAGGLSPLHF.

The chain couples TRBV7-2 to TRBJ1-5; D gene unclear. This CDR3 region has 16 residues. The V and J ends lost 6 bases and 0 bases respectively, with 15 bases between them. CDR1 and CDR2 (germline): SGHTA, FQGNSA. The CDR3 nucleotides are TGTGCCAGCAGTAAAAACGCCTACTATAGCAATCAGCCCCAGCATTTT. This translates into CASSKNAYYSNQPQHF.

The chain is built from TRBV5-6 and TRBJ1-5; no firm D call. The V gene lost 2 bases and the J gene lost 4 bases, with 13 bases spanning the gap. Per the germline V gene, CDR1 is SGHDT and CDR2 is YYEEEE. The CDR3 totals 15 residues. The chain's CDR3 is CASSLGEFGNQPQHF. The CDR3 DNA reads TGTGCCAGCAGCTTAGGAGAGTTTGGGAATCAGCCCCAGCATTTT.

The V and J genes are TRBV2 and TRBJ2-2; D not certain. V lost 7 bases and J 4 bases, leaving 13 bases between the germline ends. This CDR3 comprises 14 residues. Germline V CDR1 and CDR2: SNHLY, FYNNEI. CDR3 sequence (DNA): TGTGCCAGCAACCAGGTTTTCTTCACCGGGGAGCTGTTTTTT. As protein: CASNQVFFTGELFF.

This clone was seen just once. The chain has TRBV13 and TRBJ1-1; TRBD1 is a possible D gene (5 bases). The V end lost 5 bases, the J end lost 1 base, and 8 bases lay between the germline ends. Germline values: CDR1 PRHDT, CDR2 FYEKMQ (reference sequence). The length of the CDR3 is 13 residues. The CDR3 sequence: CASSRGGNTEAFF. The CDR3 DNA follows: TGTGCCAGCAGCCGCGGGGGGAACACTGAAGCTTTCTTT.

This chain connects TRBV4-3 to TRBJ1-5; D uncertain. The V end was cut by 4 bases, the J end by 1 base, with 11 bases between. Germline CDR1 and CDR2: LGHNA and YSLEER. This CDR3 contains 15 residues. The CDR3 sequence is CASSRSLVSNQPQHF. CDR3 DNA sequence: TGCGCCAGCAGCCGAAGCCTCGTAAGCAATCAGCCCCAGCATTTT.

The chain carries TRBV5-1 and TRBJ1-1; no firm D call. Germline V lookup: CDR1 SGHRS, CDR2 YFSETQ. V lost 4 bases and J lost 3, with 16 bases in between. The CDR3 loop spans 15 amino acids. CDR3 amino acids: CASSISPSSDTEAFF. CDR3 nucleotides: TGCGCCAGCAGCATATCTCCCTCCTCGGACACTGAAGCTTTCTTT.

The chain employs TRBV5-1 and TRBJ1-5, with 7 bases aligning to TRBD1. Germline CDR1 and CDR2: SGHRS and YFSETQ. V shed 0 bases, J shed 5 bases, and the junction held 14 bases outside the gene matches. The CDR3 consists of 18 residues. The CDR3 DNA is TGCGCCAGCAGCTTGGAACCAAGTGGACAGGACCGGGATCAGCCCCAGCATTTT. It codes for CASSLEPSGQDRDQPQHF.